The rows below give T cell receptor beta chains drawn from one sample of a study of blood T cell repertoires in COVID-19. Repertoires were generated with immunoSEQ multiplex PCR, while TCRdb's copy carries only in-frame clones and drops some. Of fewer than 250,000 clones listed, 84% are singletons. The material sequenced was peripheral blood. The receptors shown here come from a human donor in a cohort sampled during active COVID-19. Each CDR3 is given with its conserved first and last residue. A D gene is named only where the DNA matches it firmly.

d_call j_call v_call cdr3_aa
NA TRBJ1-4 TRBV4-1 CASSQGVANEKLFF
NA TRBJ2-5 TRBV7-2 CASSPNRRARETQYF
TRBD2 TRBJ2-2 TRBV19 CASSWGAGLNTGELFF
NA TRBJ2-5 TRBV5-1 CASSLGGAGEWETQYF
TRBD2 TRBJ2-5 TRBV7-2 CASSLLSGGETQYF
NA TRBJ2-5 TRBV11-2 CASEGPETQYF
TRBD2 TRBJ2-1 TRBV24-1 CATSDPSSGRFFNEQFF
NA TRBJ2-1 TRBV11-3 CASSLSGSGIGEQFF
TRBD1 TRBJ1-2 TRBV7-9 CASSVTGEPNYGYTF
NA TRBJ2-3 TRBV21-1 CASSPFYRSTDTQYF
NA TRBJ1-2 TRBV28 CASFRDGYTF
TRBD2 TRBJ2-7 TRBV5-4 CASSRQWSSGSYEQYF
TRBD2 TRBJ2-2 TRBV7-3 CASRIAGGPNTGELFF
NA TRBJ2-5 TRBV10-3 CAISDRGQETQYF
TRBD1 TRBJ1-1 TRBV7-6 CASSPNRGLGGTEAFF
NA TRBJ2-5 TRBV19 CASSYSGGPGAQYF
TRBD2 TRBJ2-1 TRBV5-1 CASTFSGGRNEQFF
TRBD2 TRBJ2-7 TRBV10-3 CAIRGGTSGRTEQYF
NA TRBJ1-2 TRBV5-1 CASSLSPFSGYTF
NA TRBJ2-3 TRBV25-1 CASSTTKVGTDTQYF